One sample yielded the 17 T cell receptor beta chains listed below, sequenced in a study of stem cell transplantation in POMP-related autoinflammatory disease. The assay was immunoSEQ multiplex PCR, and TCRdb's table has in-frame clones only and misses some. This table has about 26,000 clones, 75% to 85% appearing once. Source: CD4+ T cells from PBMCs, taken before stem cell transplantation. These receptors all stem from a human donor with POMP-related autoinflammation and immune dysregulation (PRAID).

The chain joins TRBV30 to TRBJ2-7; tentatively, D is TRBD2 (6 bases). Germline V gene lookup returns CDR1 GTSNPN and CDR2 SVGIG (reference sequence). V was trimmed by 2 bases and J by 5 bases, leaving 16 bases between them. The length of the CDR3 is 14 residues. The CDR3: CAWSRPGTHHEQYF. The CDR3 DNA sequence: TGTGCCTGGAGTAGGCCCGGGACTCACCACGAGCAGTACTTC.

This clone appeared a single time. V and J are TRBV6-1 and TRBJ1-5, with a weak D call TRBD1 (5 bases). The germline gives CDR1 MNHNS, CDR2 SASEGT. V shed 7 bases and J shed 5 bases, with 18 bases lying between them. CDR3 length: 15 residues. CDR3 amino acids: CASTSDNTGDQPQHF. In DNA, the CDR3 is TGTGCCAGCACTTCGGACAATACGGGGGATCAGCCCCAGCATTTT.

J is TRBJ2-1 and V is TRBV7-3, with TRBD2 as a possible D gene (5 bases). Trimming took off 3 bases at V and 12 bases at J, with 15 bases between the two ends. Per the germline V gene, CDR1 is SGHTA and CDR2 is FQGTGA. The CDR3 is 13 amino acids. Here the CDR3 reads CASSFGVGGAQFF. CDR3 sequence (DNA): TGTGCCAGCAGCTTCGGGGTCGGCGGAGCGCAGTTCTTC.

The chain is built from TRBV6-5 and TRBJ1-2; TRBD1 matches at 7 bases. CDR3 size: 14 residues. CDR1 and CDR2 from the germline V gene are MNHEY and SVGAGI. The ends lost 4 bases at V and 4 bases at J; junction bases unmatched: 6. CDR3 DNA sequence: TGTGCCAGCAGTTCAGGGACAGTACCCTATGGCTACACCTTC. As protein: CASSSGTVPYGYTF.

The gene calls are TRBV10-3 and TRBJ1-4, with D possibly matching TRBD1 (6 bases). The CDR3 has 15 amino acids. Trimming stripped 1 base from V and 8 bases from J, with 14 bases between. The germline gives CDR1 ENHRY, CDR2 SYGVKD. The CDR3 region has the DNA TGTGCCATCAGTGAGTTTCAAGGGGGTGGCGAAAAACTGTTTTTT. Amino acids: CAISEFQGGGEKLFF.

The rearrangement uses TRBV6-4 and TRBJ2-3; TRBD2 aligns across 7 bases. The junction had 14 bases not matched to a gene; V was cut back by 3 bases and J by 5 bases. Germline assignment: CDR1 MRHNA and CDR2 SNTAGT. The length of the CDR3 is 17 residues. The CDR3 protein is CASSEEEVGGVIDTQYF. CDR3 bases: TGTGCCAGCAGTGAAGAGGAGGTGGGGGGGGTTATAGATACGCAGTATTTT.

Only a few counts were recorded for this clone. The gene calls are TRBV30 and TRBJ1-1; D gene uncertain. This CDR3 is built from 11 residues. From germline, CDR1 is GTSNPN and CDR2 SVGIG (reference sequence). CDR3: CVVSVNTEAFF. CDR3 DNA sequence: TGTGTAGTATCAGTGAACACTGAAGCTTTCTTT.

The genes are TRBV30 and TRBJ1-5; 7 nucleotides agree with TRBD1. Germline CDR1 reads GTSNPN; CDR2 reads SVGIG (reference sequence). The CDR3 loop spans 13 amino acids. Trimming cost V 0 bases and J 7 bases; bases outside gene matches: 3. The CDR3, as DNA: TGTGCCTGGAGTGTGGCAGGGGGACAGCCCCAGCATTTT. Residues: CAWSVAGGQPQHF.

As to this clone: Relative to the germline gene, one junction end is altered; a read error may explain this. The J gene is TRBJ1-1, the V gene TRBV5-1, with D possibly matching TRBD1 (5 bases). The CDR3 consists of 12 residues. Germline CDR1 SGHRS, CDR2 YFSETQ. The CDR3, as DNA: TGCGCCGGCAGCTGGGGCAACACTGAAGCTTTCTTT. It encodes CAGSWGNTEAFF.

V is TRBV27 and J is TRBJ1-1, with D hard to call. The germline CDR1 and CDR2 sequences are MNHEY and SMNVEV (reference sequence). CDR3 length: 14 residues. V was shortened by 3 bases and J by 4 bases, with 12 bases between the two germline ends. CDR3 amino acids: CASSFRGSGTEAFF. CDR3 nucleotide sequence: TGTGCCAGCAGTTTCAGAGGGAGCGGCACTGAAGCTTTCTTT.

The J gene is TRBJ2-6, the V gene TRBV4-1; 7 nucleotides match TRBD1. CDR1 is MGHRA, CDR2 YSYEKL, per germline. With 0 bases clipped from V and 4 bases from J, the junction kept 18 bases outside the gene matches. The CDR3 is made up of 21 amino acids. The CDR3 DNA follows: TGCGCCAGCAGCCAAGATAGGTTCCGGGACAGAGTTGCGTCCGGGGCCAACGTCCTGACTTTC. Its protein is CASSQDRFRDRVASGANVLTF.

CDR3 loop: CASSINGRVPYEQYF. In nucleotides, the CDR3 is TGTGCCAGTAGTATAAACGGGAGGGTTCCCTACGAGCAGTACTTC. The rearrangement uses TRBV19 and TRBJ2-7, with TRBD2 matching over 8 bases. The CDR3 has 15 residues. V lost 2 bases, J lost 2 bases, and 5 bases stayed unmatched. CDR1 and CDR2 from the germline V gene are LNHDA and SQIVND (reference sequence).

The gene calls are TRBV2 and TRBJ2-3; the match to TRBD2 covers 7 bases. The CDR3 totals 13 residues. With 6 bases clipped from V and 6 bases from J, the junction kept 6 bases outside the gene matches. Germline V lookup: CDR1 SNHLY, CDR2 FYNNEI. This CDR3 is CASREQTSDTQYF. CDR3 in DNA: TGTGCCAGCAGAGAACAGACTAGCGATACGCAGTATTTT.

V is TRBV5-1 and J is TRBJ1-2; D perhaps matches TRBD1 (6 bases). The V gene lost 3 bases and the J gene lost 3 bases, with 21 bases spanning the gap. Germline V gene data show CDR1 as SGHRS and CDR2 as YFSETQ. This CDR3 has 17 amino acids. This CDR3 is CASSSQRVRGIDYGYTF. The DNA for the CDR3 is TGCGCCAGCAGCTCCCAAAGGGTCAGGGGAATTGACTATGGCTACACCTTC. Combining the CDR3 with reference TRBV5-1 and TRBJ1-2 gives the whole variable domain KAGVTQTPRYLIKTRGQQVTLSCSPISGHRSVSWYQQTPGQGLQFLFEYFSETQRNKGNFPGRFSGRQFSNSRSEMNVSTLELGDSALYLCASSSQRVRGIDYGYTFGSGTRLTVV.

The CDR3 nucleotides read TGTGCCAGCAGACTCCGGCCGATGAAAGGACACTCCACAGATACGCAGTATTTT. Its translation: CASRLRPMKGHSTDTQYF. The chain employs TRBV7-9 and TRBJ2-3; D might be TRBD1 (5 bases). Between the trimmed V and J ends, which lost 6 bases and 2 bases, there was a span of 24 bases. This CDR3 comprises 18 residues. The germline V gene has CDR1 SEHNR and CDR2 FQNEAQ (reference sequence).

The gene calls are TRBV18 and TRBJ2-4; D gene uncertain. V shed 3 bases and J shed 0 bases, with 15 bases lying between them. CDR1 is KGHSH, CDR2 LQKENI, per germline. This CDR3 has 17 amino acids. CDR3: CASSPRDNLVAKNIQYF. In nucleotides, the CDR3 is TGTGCCAGCTCACCCAGAGACAACTTAGTAGCCAAAAACATTCAGTACTTC.

J is TRBJ1-3 and V is TRBV27; D is undetermined. The V and J ends lost 4 bases and 4 bases respectively, with 11 bases between them. The CDR3 is made up of 14 amino acids. CDR1 and CDR2 from the germline V gene are MNHEY and SMNVEV (reference sequence). Here the CDR3 DNA reads TGTGCCAGCAGTTCGTATTTTCCCGGAAACACCATATATTTT. It encodes CASSSYFPGNTIYF.